This TCR beta chain stems from a study of blood T cell repertoires in COVID-19. At the level of the study: The origin of the acute and convalescent COVID-19 samples was the United States, Italy and Spain.

Per germline, CDR1 MNHEY and CDR2 SVGAGI. CDR3 length: 15 amino acids. The V gene end was trimmed by 0 bases and the J gene end by 6 bases; junction bases not matched to a gene: 6. Sequenced by immunoSEQ multiplex PCR; TCRdb stores in-frame clones only, minus some. Of roughly 200,000 clones detected, roughly 92% appear once; the ten largest clones hold approximately 0.69%. The TCR sequence derives from a man aged 25 to 40 with COVID-19, enrolled during active disease. Sequenced: peripheral blood. V usage is TRBV6-5 and J usage is TRBJ2-7; 9 bases align to TRBD1. The CDR3 loop reads CASSYSGQGLSEQYF. CDR3 nucleotide sequence: TGTGCCAGCAGTTACTCGGGACAGGGTCTTAGCGAGCAGTACTTC.